The rows below give T cell receptor beta chains drawn from one sample of a study of T cell changes during pregnancy in multiple sclerosis. TCRdb's copy holds only in-frame clones and misses some; the assay was immunoSEQ multiplex PCR. The data hold 30,000 to 50,000 clones, with approximately 91% observed a single time. The sample here was CD4+ T cells from peripheral blood mononuclear cells, taken in the third trimester of pregnancy. The receptors shown here come from a female donor in good health, enrolled as a control in a pregnancy study. The CDR3 runs from the conserved cysteine through the conserved F or W. D genes are given only for firm matches.

>NA|TRBV5-1|TRBJ2-7
TGCGCCAGCACCTCGGGGGACGGACCCTACGAGCAGTACTTC
CASTSGDGPYEQYF
>TRBD2|TRBV18|TRBJ2-7
TGTGCCAGCTCACCCCTAGCGGGCGAAGTAAACGAGCAGTACTTC
CASSPLAGEVNEQYF
>NA|TRBV13|TRBJ2-5
TGTGCCAGCAGCTTAGGGCCGGGAACCAAAGAGACCCAGTACTTC
CASSLGPGTKETQYF
>NA|TRBV18|TRBJ2-3
TGTGCCAGCTCACAGGGGGTCTCCACAGATACGCAGTATTTT
CASSQGVSTDTQYF
>TRBD2|TRBV18|TRBJ2-5
TGTGCCAGCTCACCAGCCGGGGATAGCGGGAAGACCCAGTACTTC
CASSPAGDSGKTQYF
>TRBD2|TRBV7-3|TRBJ2-4
TGTGCCAGCAGCCCAACGGGAGGGCGCGCGGGGAGCATTCAGTACTTC
CASSPTGGRAGSIQYF
>TRBD1|TRBV5-4|TRBJ2-2
TGTGCCAGCAGTCGACAGGGTTCCGGGGAGCTGTTTTTT
CASSRQGSGELFF
>TRBD2|TRBV28|TRBJ2-3
TGTGCCAGCAGTCGGAGCGGGAATCAAGATACGCAGTATTTT
CASSRSGNQDTQYF
>TRBD1|TRBV4-2|TRBJ2-6
TGTGCCAGCAGCCGGGACACGAACCGGGACAGGGGTTGGATAGGATCTGGGGCCAACGTCCTGACTTTC
CASSRDTNRDRGWIGSGANVLTF
>NA|TRBV2|TRBJ1-2
TGTGCCAGCAGTGAGTTCCGGGGACAATCTTTCCCTGGCTACACCTTC
CASSEFRGQSFPGYTF
>NA|TRBV7-3|TRBJ2-1
TGTGCCAGCAGCCCCCGCGGGGACTACAATGAGCAGTTCTTC
CASSPRGDYNEQFF
>NA|TRBV19|TRBJ1-1
TGTGCCAGTAGTTCCCCCGGGACATTGAACACTGAAGCTTTCTTT
CASSSPGTLNTEAFF
>NA|TRBV18|TRBJ2-6
TGTGCCAGCTCACCAGAGACTGGGGCCAACGTCCTGACTTTC
CASSPETGANVLTF
>NA|TRBV10-3|TRBJ2-3
TGTGCCATCAGTCCGCCGGGAGCCGCGCAGTATTTT
CAISPPGAAQYF